The sequence of this TCR beta chain was determined in a study of cytomegalovirus exposure and HLA in healthy donors. With 60 Vbeta and 13 Jbeta primers, the PCR was carried out. Assay: immunoSEQ multiplex PCR; the TCRdb copy retains only in-frame clones and omits some. In the table there are 130,000 or so clones, 70% to 80% of which are singletons. CDR3 length: 12 amino acids. V lost 5 bases to trimming and J lost 4 bases, with 7 bases between them. The germline gives CDR1 WNHNN, CDR2 SYGVQD (reference sequence). Sequences were obtained from PBMCs. This chain connects TRBV10-1 to TRBJ2-3; D is ambiguous. The sequence was obtained from a woman between 55 and 75 years old in good health and CMV-seronegative. This CDR3 is CASSPNSDTQYF. The CDR3 nucleotides are TGCGCCAGCAGTCCAAACTCAGATACGCAGTATTTT.